This TCR beta chain was sequenced during a study of vaccination effects on CD4 cells after COVID-19. CDR3 length equals 17 residues. Germline CDR1 is MNHNS and CDR2 is SASEGT. Expansion with viral peptide pools was applied to antigen-specific CD4+ T cells by the ViraFEST assay prior to sequencing. Cells that had been cultured for 10 days were the source of isolated CD4+ T cells. Either the BNT162b2 or mRNA-1273 vaccine was given to participants in two doses. Prior SARS-CoV-2 infection was absent in the vaccine recipients, as shown by negative nucleocapsid antibodies. A remark on this clone: Its antigen remains unknown. Compared with germline, one end of the junction differs, possibly owing to a read error.

Measured with immunoSEQ multiplex PCR; TCRdb has only the in-frame clones, and not every one. This sample has about 69,000 clones, with 76% found just once. The specimen comprised CD4+ T cells from PBMCs cultured with HCoV-OC43 spike peptides, sampled after COVID-19 vaccination. Indicated subset: HCoV-OC43 spike overlapping peptide pool stimulation. The V call is TRBV6-1, the J call TRBJ1-3; tentative D call: TRBD1 (5 bases). This clonotype originated in a human donor who received a COVID-19 vaccine. The CDR3 region has the DNA TGTGCCAGCAGTGGGGGGTTAGTGGCCCAGGGAGGAAGCACCATATATTTT. Translation gives CASSGGLVAQGGSTIYF.